This T cell receptor (beta chain) was sequenced for a study of beta chain features in type 1 diabetes. Germline CDR1 LNHNV, CDR2 YYDKDF (reference sequence). The V gene end was trimmed by 1 base and the J gene end by 3 bases; junction bases not matched to a gene: 9. The CDR3 extends over 16 amino acids. As every portion of the isolated RNA was reverse transcribed, the sequencing read expressed TCRB transcripts. Assay: immunoSEQ multiplex PCR; the TCRdb copy retains only in-frame clones and omits some. The sample holds roughly 250,000 clones; 9.6% are singletons and the top ten take less than 0.035%. Study-level points and caveats: Comparison showed that naive, central memory and Treg TCRB repertoires appeared more similar among patients than among healthy donors. Type 1 diabetes patients showed fewer insertions and more deletions at VDJ junctions.

This clone was seen a few times. What it binds is unknown. The chain links TRBV15 to TRBJ2-7; 7 bases agree with TRBD1. The sequencing input was naive CD4+ T cells from blood. The clonotype originates from a woman between 18 and 29 years old in good health. The CDR3 region has the DNA TGTGCCACCAGCAGAGGGGACCGGGACAGAAACTACGAGCAGTACTTC. It specifies CATSRGDRDRNYEQYF.